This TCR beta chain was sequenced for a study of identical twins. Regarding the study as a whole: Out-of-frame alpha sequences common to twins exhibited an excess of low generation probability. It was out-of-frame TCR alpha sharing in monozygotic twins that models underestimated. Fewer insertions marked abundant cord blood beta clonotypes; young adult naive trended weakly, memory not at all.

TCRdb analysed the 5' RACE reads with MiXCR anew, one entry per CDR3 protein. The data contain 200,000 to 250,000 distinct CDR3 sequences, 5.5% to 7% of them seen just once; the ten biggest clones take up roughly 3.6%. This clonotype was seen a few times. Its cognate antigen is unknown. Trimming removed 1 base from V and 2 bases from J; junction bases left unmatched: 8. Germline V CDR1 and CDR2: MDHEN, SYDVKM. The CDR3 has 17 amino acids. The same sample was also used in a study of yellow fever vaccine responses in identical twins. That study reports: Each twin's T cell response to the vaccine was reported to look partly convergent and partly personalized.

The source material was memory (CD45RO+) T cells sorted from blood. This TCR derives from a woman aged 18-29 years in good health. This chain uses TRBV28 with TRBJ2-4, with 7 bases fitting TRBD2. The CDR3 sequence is CASSLSPSGGPKNIQYF. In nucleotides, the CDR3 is TGTGCCAGCAGTTTATCGCCGTCGGGGGGACCCAAAAACATTCAGTACTTC.